The 31 T cell receptor beta chains reported below all come from one sample, sequenced in a study of blood T cell repertoires in COVID-19. The method was immunoSEQ multiplex PCR; TCRdb's version includes in-frame clones alone and lacks a portion of them. The table has 60,000 to 85,000 clones, 89% seen once. The sample taken for sequencing was peripheral blood. The receptors here all came from a woman between 45 and 65 years old with active COVID-19.

This clone was detected once. The chain joins TRBV5-1 to TRBJ2-1, with D tentatively TRBD1 (6 bases). The ends were cut back, 2 bases at V and 7 bases at J, with 16 bases in the middle. The CDR3 has 15 amino acids. Germline CDR1 and CDR2: SGHRS and YFSETQ. The CDR3 loop reads CASSLDWGPGNEQFF. In DNA, the CDR3 is TGCGCCAGCAGCTTAGACTGGGGGCCAGGGAATGAGCAGTTCTTC.

V gene TRBV12-3 or TRBV12-4 combines with J gene TRBJ2-1, with D possibly TRBD2 on 6 matching bases. The germline V and J ends were trimmed by 3 bases and 4 bases, with 7 bases remaining between them. This CDR3 comprises 13 residues. CDR3 in DNA: TGTGCCAGCAGTTTGGGGGGTTACAATGAGCAGTTCTTC. Its translation: CASSLGGYNEQFF.

This chain connects TRBV9 to TRBJ2-2, with 7 bases fitting TRBD1. The CDR3 is made up of 16 amino acids. The V gene's germline CDR1 is SGDLS and CDR2 YYNGEE. Trimming took 4 bases from V and 0 from J; bases not matched to a gene: 6. The CDR3 loop is CASSNRDRANTGELFF. CDR3 DNA sequence: TGTGCCAGCAGCAATAGGGACAGAGCGAACACCGGGGAGCTGTTTTTT.

V and J are TRBV28 and TRBJ2-5; 8 nucleotides align to TRBD1. Germline CDR1 reads MDHEN; CDR2 reads SYDVKM. The CDR3 covers 13 residues. V trimming: 6 bases; J trimming: 12 bases; junction bases outside the gene matches: 12. As DNA, the CDR3 is TGTGCCAGCAGCGGACAGGGATTAGCCCTCGAGTACTTC. It encodes CASSGQGLALEYF.

V usage is TRBV12-5 and J usage is TRBJ1-1; perhaps TRBD1 as D (5 bases). V was pared by 1 base and J by 11 bases, with 20 bases between. The CDR3 is made up of 15 amino acids. Germline V gene data show CDR1 as LGHNT and CDR2 as FRNRAP. The DNA of the CDR3 is TGTGCTAGTGGTTTGGCTATCCGGGACTATACCGTGGCTTTCTTT. This gives the protein CASGLAIRDYTVAFF.

V usage is TRBV9 and J usage is TRBJ1-1, with 9 bases that match TRBD1. The germline V gene has CDR1 SGDLS and CDR2 YYNGEE. V lost 4 bases and J lost 4; bases outside the gene matches: 5. CDR3 size: 14 residues. The CDR3 is CASSRDRGGTEAFF. The CDR3 region has the DNA TGTGCCAGCAGCAGAGACAGGGGGGGCACTGAAGCTTTCTTT.

The chain carries TRBV5-1 and TRBJ1-4; D is unclear. V lost 4 bases to trimming and J lost 0 bases, with 10 bases between them. Germline V gives CDR1 SGHRS, CDR2 YFSETQ. CDR3 size: 15 residues. CDR3 coding DNA: TGCGCCAGCAGCCCTGGTGGAGCAACTAATGAAAAACTGTTTTTT. Its protein is CASSPGGATNEKLFF.

J is TRBJ2-1 and V is TRBV5-4; 10 nucleotides agree with TRBD2. Trimming cost V 4 bases and J 5 bases; bases outside gene matches: 6. CDR1 SGHNT and CDR2 YYREEE come from the germline V gene (reference sequence). This CDR3 comprises 15 residues. The CDR3 DNA reads TGTGCCAGCAGCCGTAGCGGGAGGAAAAACAATGAGCAGTTCTTC. Protein sequence: CASSRSGRKNNEQFF.

The chain combines TRBV2 with TRBJ1-5; TRBD1 matches 7 bases. The length of the CDR3 is 16 residues. V lost 3 bases, J lost 5 bases, and 10 bases stayed unmatched. The germline V gene has CDR1 SNHLY and CDR2 FYNNEI. CDR3 amino acids: CASSDPRTGQYQPQHF. CDR3 sequence (DNA): TGTGCCAGCAGTGATCCAAGGACAGGTCAATATCAGCCCCAGCATTTT.

The rearrangement links TRBV28 to TRBJ2-7; D gene ambiguous. The V gene's germline CDR1 is MDHEN and CDR2 SYDVKM. Between the trimmed V and J ends, which lost 6 bases and 2 bases, there was a span of 11 bases. The CDR3 runs 13 residues. CDR3 loop: CASSPSETYEQYF. The CDR3 bases are TGTGCCAGCAGCCCAAGCGAAACCTACGAGCAGTACTTC.

This sequence joins TRBV2 and TRBJ2-5; 9 positions agree with TRBD1. Trimming took 11 bases from V and 4 from J; bases not matched to a gene: 8. CDR3 length equals 13 residues. Looked up from germline, CDR1 is SNHLY and CDR2 is FYNNEI. The chain's CDR3 is CAGTGLRGETQYF. The CDR3 DNA sequence: TGTGCCGGGACAGGGCTTCGGGGAGAGACCCAGTACTTC. The full variable domain, with the rest looked up from reference TRBV2 and TRBJ2-5, is EPEVTQTPSHQVTQMGQEVILRCVPISNHLYFYWYRQILGQKVEFLVSFYNNEISEKSEIFDDQFSVERPDGSNFTLKIRSTKLEDSAMYFCAGTGLRGETQYFGPGTRLLVL.

The chain couples TRBV5-6 to TRBJ2-5, with 7 nucleotides matching TRBD1. There are 14 residues in the CDR3. V was clipped by 4 bases and J by 5 bases; unmatched bases: 8. Germline V lookup: CDR1 SGHDT, CDR2 YYEEEE. For the CDR3, the DNA is TGTGCCAGCAGCAACCAACAGGGGCTTGAGACCCAGTACTTC. This encodes CASSNQQGLETQYF. Using reference TRBV5-6 and TRBJ2-5 for the parts outside the CDR3, the full variable domain is DAGVTQSPTHLIKTRGQQVTLRCSPKSGHDTVSWYQQALGQGPQFIFQYYEEEERQRGNFPDRFSGHQFPNYSSELNVNALLLGDSALYLCASSNQQGLETQYFGPGTRLLVL.

The gene calls are TRBV7-3 and TRBJ2-1; possibly TRBD2 for D (5 bases). This CDR3 is built from 16 residues. The germline V and J ends were trimmed by 4 bases and 5 bases, with 18 bases remaining between them. Germline assignment: CDR1 SGHTA and CDR2 FQGTGA. The CDR3 reads CASSSGRLADNNEQFF. The CDR3 DNA reads TGTGCCAGCAGCTCAGGCCGGCTAGCAGATAACAATGAGCAGTTCTTC. The full variable domain, its missing parts supplied by reference TRBV7-3 and TRBJ2-1, is GAGVSQTPSNKVTEKGKYVELRCDPISGHTALYWYRQSLGQGPEFLIYFQGTGAADDSGLPNDRFFAVRPEGSVSTLKIQRTERGDSAVYLCASSSGRLADNNEQFFGPGTRLTVL.

The chain uses TRBV18 and TRBJ1-1; D remains unclear. This CDR3 comprises 13 residues. V dropped 3 bases and J dropped 5 bases, with 10 bases sitting between them. Germline CDR1 is KGHSH and CDR2 is LQKENI. DNA for the CDR3: TGTGCCAGCTCACCGGGTCCGGAGACTGAAGCTTTCTTT. Protein: CASSPGPETEAFF.

This sequence joins TRBV5-1 and TRBJ2-3; TRBD2 aligns across 11 bases. The CDR3 is made up of 22 amino acids. J lost 6 bases, V lost 0 bases, and 24 bases had no gene match. Germline CDR1 SGHRS, CDR2 YFSETQ. The chain's CDR3 is CASSLDNELAGDSWGFADTQYF. The CDR3 nucleotides read TGCGCCAGCAGCTTGGATAACGAACTAGCGGGAGACAGCTGGGGGTTTGCTGATACGCAGTATTTT.

This chain joins TRBV5-1 and TRBJ2-7; 9 nucleotides agree with TRBD1. The CDR3 loop spans 13 amino acids. CDR1 SGHRS and CDR2 YFSETQ come from the germline V gene. The V gene end was trimmed by 3 bases and the J gene end by 6 bases; junction bases not matched to a gene: 4. The CDR3 protein is CASSWDRAFEQYF. In DNA, the CDR3 is TGCGCCAGCAGCTGGGACAGGGCTTTCGAGCAGTACTTC.

J is TRBJ1-2 and V is TRBV12-3 or TRBV12-4; 7 nucleotides align to TRBD1. Trimming cost V 6 bases and J 7 bases; bases outside gene matches: 8. CDR3 length: 13 amino acids. The CDR3 spells CASSKTGLGGYTF. In DNA, the CDR3 is TGTGCCAGCAGCAAGACAGGGTTGGGTGGCTACACCTTC.

This chain uses TRBV28 with TRBJ2-7; TRBD1 matches at 8 bases. Germline-derived CDR1 and CDR2 are MDHEN and SYDVKM. Trimming at V came to 4 bases and at J to 0 bases, leaving 2 bases not matched to a gene. This CDR3 region has 14 residues. The DNA for the CDR3 is TGTGCCAGCAGTTCCACAGGGGGCTCCTACGAGCAGTACTTC. Its protein product is CASSSTGGSYEQYF.

J is TRBJ1-2 and V is TRBV12-3 or TRBV12-4; possible D gene TRBD1, 6 bases. V lost 6 bases to trimming and J lost 8 bases, with 16 bases between them. This CDR3 has 13 amino acids. The CDR3 spells CASSLGAGEGYTF. Written as DNA, the CDR3 is TGTGCCAGCAGCCTCGGGGCAGGGGAGGGCTACACCTTC.

This clone was counted a few times. V and J are TRBV2 and TRBJ2-2; D is uncertain. The CDR3 runs 13 residues. From germline, CDR1 is SNHLY and CDR2 FYNNEI. Trimming shortened V by 4 bases and J by 1 base, and 4 bases separated the two germline ends. The chain's CDR3 is CASSGLNTGELFF. CDR3 nucleotides: TGTGCCAGCAGTGGACTGAACACCGGGGAGCTGTTTTTT. Full variable domain (remainder filled in from reference TRBV2 and TRBJ2-2): EPEVTQTPSHQVTQMGQEVILRCVPISNHLYFYWYRQILGQKVEFLVSFYNNEISEKSEIFDDQFSVERPDGSNFTLKIRSTKLEDSAMYFCASSGLNTGELFFGEGSRLTVL.

In its sample, this clone was seen once. The CDR3 sequence: CASSPYRGYNSPLHF. Here the CDR3 DNA reads TGTGCCAGTAGTCCTTACCGGGGGTATAATTCACCCCTCCACTTT. The rearrangement joins TRBV19 to TRBJ1-6; tentatively, D is TRBD1 (5 bases). This CDR3 has 15 amino acids. V was trimmed by 5 bases and J by 4 bases, leaving 12 bases between them. Germline V gene sequence: CDR1 LNHDA, CDR2 SQIVND (reference sequence). Looking up the rest from reference TRBV19 and TRBJ1-6 gives the full variable domain: DGGITQSPKYLFRKEGQNVTLSCEQNLNHDAMYWYRQDPGQGLRLIYYSQIVNDFQKGDIAEGYSVSREKKESFPLTVTSAQKNPTAFYLCASSPYRGYNSPLHFGNGTRLTVT.

CDR3 nucleotides: TGCGCCAGCAGCCCGGGACTCGCTTATTACAATGAGCAGTTCTTC. Translation: CASSPGLAYYNEQFF. V usage is TRBV5-1 and J usage is TRBJ2-1, with a weak D call TRBD2 (6 bases). V dropped 4 bases and J dropped 4 bases, with 15 bases sitting between them. Germline values: CDR1 SGHRS, CDR2 YFSETQ. There are 15 residues in the CDR3.

The genes are TRBV2 and TRBJ2-3, with 7 bases that match TRBD2. After removal of 4 bases from V and 2 bases from J, the junction contained 9 bases not matched to a gene. CDR3 length: 16 residues. CDR1 and CDR2 from the germline V gene are SNHLY and FYNNEI. The CDR3, as DNA: TGTGCCAGCAGTGGAAGCGGGACGTTGAACACAGATACGCAGTATTTT. Its translation: CASSGSGTLNTDTQYF.

J is TRBJ1-4 and V is TRBV4-1; D is unresolved. The CDR3 is made up of 18 amino acids. Germline V gene lookup returns CDR1 MGHRA and CDR2 YSYEKL. The V and J ends lost 1 base and 4 bases respectively, with 19 bases between them. The CDR3 DNA reads as TGCGCCAGCAGCCAAGTTAGATCCTCGCCGGGTGGTAATGAAAAACTGTTTTTT. Amino acid sequence: CASSQVRSSPGGNEKLFF.

The gene calls are TRBV9 and TRBJ1-4; TRBD1 is a possible D gene (6 bases). Trimming shortened V by 5 bases and J by 8 bases, and 13 bases separated the two germline ends. CDR1 is SGDLS and CDR2 is YYNGEE in the germline V gene. CDR3 length equals 13 residues. The CDR3 DNA reads as TGTGCCAGCAGTCACGGACAGAGCGAAAAACTGTTTTTT. Amino acid sequence: CASSHGQSEKLFF.

V gene TRBV6-5 combines with J gene TRBJ1-2; TRBD1 matches 7 bases. Per the germline V gene, CDR1 is MNHEY and CDR2 is SVGAGI. The CDR3 extends over 13 amino acids. Losses at the gene ends were 6 bases for V and 6 bases for J; bases not matched to a gene: 7. The CDR3, as DNA: TGTGCCAGCAGAGCTTCAGGGGGAGATGGCTACACCTTC. This codes for CASRASGGDGYTF.

The V call is TRBV30, the J call TRBJ1-1, with 7 nucleotides matching TRBD1. V gave up 5 bases and J gave up 0 bases; unmatched junction bases: 6. Germline CDR1 is GTSNPN and CDR2 is SVGIG (reference sequence). The CDR3 sequence is 14 residues long. DNA of the CDR3: TGTGCCTGGTTCACAGGGGTAATGAACACTGAAGCTTTCTTT. Protein sequence: CAWFTGVMNTEAFF.

This chain links TRBV7-8 with TRBJ1-5, with D perhaps matching TRBD1 (6 bases). Trimming took 4 bases from V and 1 from J, leaving 23 bases between them. The CDR3 totals 19 residues. Germline CDR1 SGHVS, CDR2 FQNEAQ. The chain's CDR3 is CASSSQGGPSQGSNQPQHF. The CDR3 coding sequence is TGTGCCAGCAGCTCCCAAGGGGGACCTTCCCAGGGGAGCAATCAGCCCCAGCATTTT.

The chain's CDR3 is CASSSLNEVSGANVLTF. The CDR3, as DNA: TGTGCCAGCAGTTCCCTAAATGAGGTTTCTGGGGCCAACGTCCTGACTTTC. This rearrangement joins TRBV27 to TRBJ2-6, with D unresolved. The CDR3 has 17 amino acids. V lost 4 bases and J 1 base, leaving 14 bases between the germline ends. The germline V gene encodes CDR1 MNHEY and CDR2 SMNVEV (reference sequence).

The rearrangement uses TRBV27 and TRBJ1-2; D perhaps matches TRBD1 (6 bases). The CDR3 spans 13 residues. V gave up 6 bases and J gave up 4 bases, with 12 bases separating them. The germline V gene encodes CDR1 MNHEY and CDR2 SMNVEV (reference sequence). CDR3 residues: CASSLTGSYGYTF. The CDR3 region has the DNA TGTGCCAGCAGCCTAACAGGGTCCTATGGCTACACCTTC.

This chain joins TRBV2 and TRBJ2-3; 7 bases map to TRBD2. V shed 7 bases, J shed 1 base, and the junction held 5 bases outside the gene matches. This CDR3 contains 14 residues. CDR1 is SNHLY and CDR2 is FYNNEI in the germline V gene. CDR3 in amino acids: CASKREVGTDTQYF. The CDR3, as DNA: TGTGCCAGCAAACGGGAGGTGGGCACAGATACGCAGTATTTT.